Presented here are 23 T cell receptor beta chains from one specimen sequenced in a study of metastatic and nonmetastatic thyroid tumors. Thyroid surgery had not been preceded by any treatment in any patient. TCRdb re-called the PCR reads with MiXCR. The table has under 95,000 clones, roughly an eighth seen once. Sequenced sample: blood. All receptors come from a female donor with papillary thyroid cancer or a benign thyroid nodule (not recorded which). Some clones in this sample may be carry-over from other donors' samples.

This clone appeared many times. The chain has TRBV5-1 and TRBJ1-6, with TRBD1 matching 10 bases. The CDR3 spans 16 residues. The V segment lost 0 bases and the J segment 10 bases; nucleotides outside the gene matches: 7. CDR1 is SGHRS, CDR2 YFSETQ, per germline. The CDR3 sequence is CASSLAPRDRGSPLHF. In DNA form, the CDR3 reads TGCGCCAGCAGCTTGGCCCCTCGGGACAGGGGATCACCCCTCCACTTT.

This clone was observed many times. Within the sample, other DNA sequences also encode this same CDR3. The genes are TRBV7-9 and TRBJ2-1; D perhaps matches TRBD1 (6 bases). V was shortened by 6 bases and J by 8 bases, with 23 bases between the two germline ends. Germline CDR1 is SEHNR and CDR2 is FQNEAQ (reference sequence). The CDR3 totals 16 residues. The CDR3 DNA follows: TGTGCCAGCAGTCGAAACGACTTTAACAGGGATGATGAGCAGTTCTTC. Translated, it gives CASSRNDFNRDDEQFF.

This clone was seen at least ten times. The chain employs TRBV28 and TRBJ2-7; 7 nucleotides line up with TRBD2. Germline V CDR1 and CDR2: MDHEN, SYDVKM. The CDR3 runs 15 residues. The trim removed 2 bases at V and 0 bases at J, leaving 4 bases unmatched. As DNA, the CDR3 is TGTGCCAGCAGTTTAATTGGCGGGAGCTCCTACGAGCAGTACTTC. It encodes CASSLIGGSSYEQYF. Using reference TRBV28 and TRBJ2-7 for the parts outside the CDR3, the full variable domain is DVKVTQSSRYLVKRTGEKVFLECVQDMDHENMFWYRQDPGLGLRLIYFSYDVKMKEKGDIPEGYSVSREKKERFSLILESASTNQTSMYLCASSLIGGSSYEQYFGPGTRLTVT.

This clone was counted at least ten times. V gene TRBV14 combines with J gene TRBJ2-1, with 8 positions matching TRBD1. Germline V gene lookup returns CDR1 SGHDN and CDR2 FVKESK. Trimming took 1 base from V and 7 from J; bases not matched to a gene: 9. This CDR3 has 16 residues. Here the CDR3 DNA reads TGTGCCAGCAGCCAAGTTCGTCCTGACAGGGGTAATGAGCAGTTCTTC. It translates to CASSQVRPDRGNEQFF.

This clone was seen many times. This chain connects TRBV30 to TRBJ2-7; 7 bases fit TRBD2. Germline CDR1 reads GTSNPN; CDR2 reads SVGIG (reference sequence). The CDR3 runs 13 residues. Unmatched junction bases numbered 4, after V lost 2 bases and J lost 3 bases. CDR3 DNA: TGTGCCTGGAGTTGGGCTAGCGGCTACGAGCAGTACTTC. Protein sequence: CAWSWASGYEQYF.

The chain couples TRBV20-1 to TRBJ1-6, with TRBD1 as a possible D gene (6 bases). Germline V lookup: CDR1 DFQATT, CDR2 SNEGSKA (reference sequence). The CDR3 loop spans 14 amino acids. Trimming pared 7 bases from V and 19 bases from J, leaving 29 bases between. The CDR3 bases are TGCAGTGTCAGGGGAGGGTTGGCACCCGGGTACCTACACTTT. Encoded protein: CSVRGGLAPGYLHF.

Details on this clone: This could be a read error, since a much larger clone is one nucleotide away. V is TRBV19 and J is TRBJ2-3; TRBD1 might be the D (5 bases). Looked up from germline, CDR1 is LNHDA and CDR2 is SQIVND (reference sequence). The CDR3 is 16 amino acids. Trimming cost V 2 bases and J 1 base, with 13 bases left between them. CDR3: CASSIMGRVRTDTQYF. CDR3 nucleotide sequence: TGTGCCAGTAGTATAATGGGCAGGGTGCGCACAGATACGCAGTATTTT.

This clone was recorded at least ten times. CDR3 DNA sequence: TGTGCCAGCAGCCCGGGACACACGACCTACAATGAGCAGTTCTTC. This translates into CASSPGHTTYNEQFF. The chain uses TRBV7-3 and TRBJ2-1, with D possibly TRBD1 on 6 matching bases. CDR3 length equals 15 residues. Trimming shortened V by 5 bases and J by 2 bases, and 13 bases separated the two germline ends. In germline, CDR1 is SGHTA, CDR2 FQGTGA.

In this sample, this clone turned up many times. The chain links TRBV14 to TRBJ2-1; 11 bases match TRBD2. This CDR3 is built from 16 residues. V was clipped by 0 bases and J by 5 bases; unmatched bases: 3. Germline values: CDR1 SGHDN, CDR2 FVKESK. The CDR3 bases are TGTGCCAGCAGCCAAGATCAGACTAGCGGGAACAATGAGCAGTTCTTC. Translating gives CASSQDQTSGNNEQFF.

The table lists this clone with a few counts. Possible read error: a much larger clone is one base away. Other DNA sequences in this specimen translate into the identical CDR3. V and J are TRBV9 and TRBJ2-2, with TRBD1 as a possible D gene (5 bases). The CDR3 has 16 residues. Germline loops: CDR1 SGDLS, CDR2 YYNGEE. The CDR3 is CASSVEPRAETGELFF. CDR3 nucleotide sequence: TGTGCCAGCAGCGTAGAGCCCAGGGCTGAGACCGGTGAGCTGTTTTTT.

This clone was counted many times. CDR3 protein: CASSGGGGNYGYTF. CDR3 DNA: TGTGCCAGCAGTGGGGGTGGTGGGAACTATGGCTACACCTTC. The chain is built from TRBV2 and TRBJ1-2; unclear D gene. The CDR3 length is 14 residues. Trimming cost V 4 bases and J 2 bases, with 11 bases left between them. The V gene's germline CDR1 is SNHLY and CDR2 FYNNEI.

This clone has at least ten counts. This rearrangement joins TRBV7-2 to TRBJ2-7; TRBD1 agrees at 9 bases. The ends lost 2 bases at V and 4 bases at J; junction bases unmatched: 6. CDR3 size: 15 residues. The germline CDR1 and CDR2 sequences are SGHTA and FQGNSA. This CDR3 is CASSLTGGNTYEQYF. In DNA, the CDR3 is TGTGCCAGCAGCTTAACAGGGGGCAATACATACGAGCAGTACTTC.

A remark on this clone: Being one base from a much bigger clone, this may be a read error. This sequence joins TRBV4-1 and TRBJ1-1; a possible D gene is TRBD1 (5 bases). Germline CDR1 is MGHRA and CDR2 is YSYEKL. The CDR3 is 15 amino acids. This CDR3 reads CASSAAGGGNTEASF. Here the CDR3 DNA reads TGCGCCAGCAGCGCAGCGGGGGGGGGTAACACTGAAGCTTCCTTT.

The chain is built from TRBV6-1 and TRBJ2-3; D perhaps matches TRBD2 (6 bases). CDR1 is MNHNS, CDR2 SASEGT, per germline. This CDR3 is 13 amino acids long. The V and J ends lost 11 bases and 1 base respectively, with 13 bases between them. This chain's CDR3 is CAFQWGGTDTQYF. CDR3 nucleotides: TGTGCCTTCCAGTGGGGGGGCACAGATACGCAGTATTTT.

This clone was seen repeatedly, ten times or more. The V and J genes are TRBV24-1 and TRBJ2-3; no firm D call. Per germline, CDR1 KGHDR and CDR2 SFDVKD. Trimming pared 6 bases from V and 4 bases from J, leaving 4 bases between. This CDR3 spans 11 amino acids. The CDR3 sequence is CATSLADTQYF. The CDR3, as DNA: TGTGCCACCAGTCTCGCAGATACGCAGTATTTT.

This clone was observed at least ten times. V usage is TRBV6-2 or TRBV6-3 and J usage is TRBJ2-1; a possible D gene is TRBD1 (6 bases). The CDR3 length is 13 residues. Trimming shortened V by 2 bases and J by 9 bases, and 11 bases separated the two germline ends. From germline, CDR1 is MNHEY and CDR2 SVGEGT. This CDR3 is CASSYGQGPEQFF. CDR3 coding DNA: TGTGCCAGCAGTTACGGGCAGGGGCCTGAGCAGTTCTTC.

The sample holds many counts of this clone. The gene calls are TRBV12-3 or TRBV12-4 and TRBJ1-2; perhaps TRBD1 as D (5 bases). This CDR3 is built from 13 residues. Between the trimmed V and J ends, which lost 5 bases and 2 bases, there was a span of 9 bases. CDR3 DNA: TGTGCCAGCAGTAGGGGCGGGAACTATGGCTACACCTTC. Its protein product is CASSRGGNYGYTF.

J is TRBJ2-1 and V is TRBV19; the D is unclear. The CDR3 runs to 13 residues. Germline V gives CDR1 LNHDA, CDR2 SQIVND (reference sequence). Trimming removed 3 bases from V and 10 bases from J, with 13 bases in between. The CDR3 nucleotides read TGTGCCAGTAGTATGGGTCGACATGGAGAGCAGTTCTTC. As protein: CASSMGRHGEQFF.

This clone showed up many times. The rearrangement links TRBV4-2 to TRBJ1-6, with D possibly TRBD1 on 6 matching bases. Germline V gene sequence: CDR1 LGHNA, CDR2 YNFKEQ. The CDR3 is made up of 16 amino acids. Trimming removed 0 bases from V and 11 bases from J, with 17 bases in between. Written as DNA, the CDR3 is TGTGCCAGCAGCCAAGAATCAGGCAGGGGTTTTGCACCCCTCCACTTT. It specifies CASSQESGRGFAPLHF.

This clone appeared many times. This chain links TRBV10-3 with TRBJ2-2; 7 nucleotides align to TRBD2. Germline trimming cut 8 bases from V and 5 bases from J; bases unmatched to any gene: 5. Germline-derived CDR1 and CDR2 are ENHRY and SYGVKD. The CDR3 spans 13 residues. CDR3 region: CAIAQAGTGELFF. DNA for the CDR3: TGTGCCATCGCCCAAGCGGGGACCGGGGAGCTGTTTTTT.

Concerning this clone itself: Since a much larger clone is just one base distant, this may be a read error. This rearrangement joins TRBV5-4 to TRBJ1-5; D possibly corresponds to TRBD1 (5 bases). Between the trimmed V and J ends, which lost 6 bases and 3 bases, there was a span of 19 bases. Germline values: CDR1 SGHNT, CDR2 YYREEE (reference sequence). This CDR3 has 16 amino acids. In DNA, the CDR3 is TGTGCCAGCATGGGGCCGGGGAAGGGGCCCAATCAGCCCCAGCATTTT. This translates into CASMGPGKGPNQPQHF.

This clone was found many times. This sequence joins TRBV7-9 and TRBJ1-3; no firm D call. Trimming took off 7 bases at V and 0 bases at J, with 7 bases between the two ends. There are 13 residues in the CDR3. CDR1 is SEHNR and CDR2 is FQNEAQ in the germline V gene (reference sequence). The CDR3 reads CASILSSGNTIYF. The CDR3 DNA is TGTGCCAGCATTCTCAGCTCTGGAAACACCATATATTTT.

A word on this clone: This may be a read error: a much more frequent sequence differs by one nucleotide. CDR3 DNA sequence: TGCAGTGCTCTCCCTTTCCGGGACCCACTGGCGGGACGAAGCACAGATACGCAGTATTTT. This codes for CSALPFRDPLAGRSTDTQYF. The J gene is TRBJ2-3, the V gene TRBV20-1; D possibly corresponds to TRBD2 (6 bases). Per germline, CDR1 DFQATT and CDR2 SNEGSKA (reference sequence). The ends were cut back, 5 bases at V and 0 bases at J, with 30 bases in the middle. The CDR3 contains 20 residues.